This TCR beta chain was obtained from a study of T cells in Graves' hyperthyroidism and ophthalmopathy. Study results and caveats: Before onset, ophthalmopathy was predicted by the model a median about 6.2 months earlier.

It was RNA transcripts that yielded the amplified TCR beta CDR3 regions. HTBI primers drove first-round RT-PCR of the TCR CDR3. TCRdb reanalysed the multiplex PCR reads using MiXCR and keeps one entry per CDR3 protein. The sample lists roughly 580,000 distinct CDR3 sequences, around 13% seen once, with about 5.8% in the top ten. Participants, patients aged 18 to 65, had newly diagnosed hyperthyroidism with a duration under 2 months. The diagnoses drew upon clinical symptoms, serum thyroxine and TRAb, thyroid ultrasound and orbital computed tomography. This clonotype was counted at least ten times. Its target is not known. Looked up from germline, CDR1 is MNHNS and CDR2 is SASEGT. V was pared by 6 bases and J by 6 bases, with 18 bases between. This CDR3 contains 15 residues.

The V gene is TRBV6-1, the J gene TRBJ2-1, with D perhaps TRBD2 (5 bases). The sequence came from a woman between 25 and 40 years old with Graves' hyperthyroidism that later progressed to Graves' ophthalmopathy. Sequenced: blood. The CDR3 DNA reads TGTGCCAGCAGGGATCACGCCCTGGGAGTCAATGAGCAGTTCTTC. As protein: CASRDHALGVNEQFF.